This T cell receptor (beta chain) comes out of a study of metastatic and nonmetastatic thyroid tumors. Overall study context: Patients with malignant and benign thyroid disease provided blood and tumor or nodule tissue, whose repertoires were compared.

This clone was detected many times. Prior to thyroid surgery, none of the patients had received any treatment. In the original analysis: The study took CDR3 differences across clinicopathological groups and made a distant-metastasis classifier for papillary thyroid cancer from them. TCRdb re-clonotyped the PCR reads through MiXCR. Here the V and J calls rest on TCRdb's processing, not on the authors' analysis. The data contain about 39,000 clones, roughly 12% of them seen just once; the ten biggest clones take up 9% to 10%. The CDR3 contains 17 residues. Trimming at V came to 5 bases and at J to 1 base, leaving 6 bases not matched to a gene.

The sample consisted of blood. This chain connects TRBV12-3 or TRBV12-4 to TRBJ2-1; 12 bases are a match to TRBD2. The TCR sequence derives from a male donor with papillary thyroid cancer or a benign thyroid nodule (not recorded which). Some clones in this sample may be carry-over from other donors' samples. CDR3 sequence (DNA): TGTGCCAGCAGTCGCCCTAGCGGGAGGGCATCCTACAATGAGCAGTTCTTC. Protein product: CASSRPSGRASYNEQFF.